The 5 T cell receptor beta chains below were found in one sample sequenced in a study of CD8 T cells in ankylosing spondylitis (dated 2017 in TCRdb). Library prep was done by 5' RACE. The listed sequencing device is Illumina HiSeq 2500. The raw public data were reprocessed by TCRdb itself: fastp quality trimming at Q25, MiXCR clonotype calling, in-frame beta chains only. Each entry merges the rows of one CDR3 protein and shows their most common DNA and genes. This sample lists 200,000 or so distinct CDR3 sequences; roughly 25% were detected once. The top ten clonotypes cover approximately 6.6% of the sample. The sample taken for sequencing was blood, either unsorted or a sorted T cell fraction (not recorded which). The receptor source for this set is a male donor with ankylosing spondylitis or in good health (not recorded which).

This chain links TRBV29-1 with TRBJ2-1; 7 bases fit TRBD2. The germline gives CDR1 SQVTM, CDR2 ANQGSEA. The trim removed 7 bases at V and 9 bases at J, leaving 12 bases unmatched. This CDR3 comprises 13 residues. The CDR3 nucleotides read TGCAGCGCAGGGCCCGGGACTAAGGGTGAGCAGTTCTTC. Its translation: CSAGPGTKGEQFF.

CDR3 coding DNA: TGCGCCAGCAGCTACGGACAGGGCCAAGCTTTCTTT. As protein: CASSYGQGQAFF. The V call is TRBV5-1, the J call TRBJ1-1; TRBD1 matches 8 bases. V gave up 3 bases and J gave up 9 bases; unmatched junction bases: 4. CDR1 and CDR2 from the germline V gene are SGHRS and YFSETQ. This CDR3 has 12 amino acids.

This clonotype has only one observation. At one boundary the junction diverges from the germline segment, which might be a read error. The gene calls are TRBV7-2 and TRBJ2-7, with 9 bases aligning to TRBD2. Germline V gives CDR1 SGHTA, CDR2 FQGNSA. The CDR3 loop spans 15 amino acids. The CDR3 DNA follows: TGTGCCAGCAGCTTAGCACCCGGGTCAAGCGGGAGGTGGCACTTC. This sequence encodes CASSLAPGSSGRWHF.

This clonotype was detected many times. This chain connects TRBV20-1 to TRBJ2-1; D remains unclear. Per the germline V gene, CDR1 is DFQATT and CDR2 is SNEGSKA (reference sequence). V shed 6 bases and J shed 8 bases, with 8 bases lying between them. The CDR3 length is 10 residues. DNA of the CDR3: TGCAGTGCCCCTATGCATGAGCAGTTCTTC. The encoded protein is CSAPMHEQFF.

The rearrangement uses TRBV20-1 and TRBJ2-7; D call uncertain. This CDR3 has 13 amino acids. CDR1 is DFQATT and CDR2 is SNEGSKA in the germline V gene (reference sequence). Trimming stripped 3 bases from V and 3 bases from J, with 12 bases between. The CDR3, as DNA: TGCAGTGCTAGTGACGGGTTCAGCTACGAGCAGTACTTC. This codes for CSASDGFSYEQYF.